Following are 32 T cell receptor beta chains from one sample sequenced in a study of human thymus T cells. Corrective cardiac operations yielded the resected thymus tissue. Sequencing used immunoSEQ multiplex PCR; TCRdb keeps in-frame clones, though not all of them. This table holds 100,000 to 150,000 clones, around 96% found once. Sample: thymus tissue. These receptors originate from a boy under three years old with a congenital heart defect but otherwise immunologically healthy.

This clone was detected once. This chain uses TRBV15 with TRBJ2-5, with D possibly being TRBD2 (6 bases). Looked up from germline, CDR1 is LNHNV and CDR2 is YYDKDF (reference sequence). Deletions cut 0 bases from V and 5 bases from J, with 16 bases between. The CDR3 extends over 16 amino acids. The CDR3 sequence is CATSRDLGLPKETQYF. The CDR3 DNA sequence: TGTGCCACCAGCAGAGATCTAGGACTACCTAAGGAGACCCAGTACTTC.

This sequence joins TRBV10-2 and TRBJ1-2; D perhaps matches TRBD1 (6 bases). Germline-derived CDR1 and CDR2 are WSHSY and SAAADI. The CDR3 contains 12 residues. Trimming cost V 2 bases and J 8 bases, with 9 bases left between them. CDR3 protein: CASSETGWGYTF. The DNA of the CDR3 is TGCGCCAGCAGTGAGACAGGGTGGGGCTACACCTTC.

J is TRBJ2-7 and V is TRBV27; D gene uncertain. Trimming shortened V by 4 bases and J by 2 bases, and 18 bases separated the two germline ends. Germline V gives CDR1 MNHEY, CDR2 SMNVEV (reference sequence). The CDR3 spans 16 residues. The chain's CDR3 is CASSSSVFSLAYEQYF. As DNA, the CDR3 is TGTGCCAGCAGTTCCTCAGTCTTTTCCCTCGCCTACGAGCAGTACTTC.

The chain combines TRBV19 with TRBJ1-4; 7 positions agree with TRBD1. Per the germline V gene, CDR1 is LNHDA and CDR2 is SQIVND (reference sequence). The V and J ends lost 6 bases and 6 bases, in that order; junction bases with no gene match: 16. This CDR3 has 17 amino acids. The CDR3 DNA reads TGTGCCAGTAGCAGAGCGGGACCGCTCAGGGGGGATGAAAAACTGTTTTTT. It yields the protein CASSRAGPLRGDEKLFF.

The chain has TRBV7-8 and TRBJ2-5; 8 bases agree with TRBD1. Germline CDR1 SGHVS, CDR2 FQNEAQ. The V segment lost 4 bases and the J segment 2 bases; nucleotides outside the gene matches: 9. The CDR3 totals 16 residues. The DNA of the CDR3 is TGTGCCAGCAGCTCTCCGGGACAGGAGGGACAAGAGACCCAGTACTTC. Translating it yields CASSSPGQEGQETQYF.

The chain has TRBV11-2 and TRBJ1-2, with TRBD1 matching over 9 bases. Germline V gene sequence: CDR1 SGHAT, CDR2 FQNNGV. This CDR3 has 14 residues. After removal of 5 bases from V and 8 bases from J, the junction contained 9 bases not matched to a gene. In DNA form, the CDR3 reads TGTGCCAGCAGCGCCCGGGACAGGGTGTACGGCTACACCTTC. It yields the protein CASSARDRVYGYTF.

This clone is a singleton in its sample. The chain carries TRBV5-1 and TRBJ2-3, with TRBD1 matching 7 bases. The CDR3 runs to 15 residues. The V gene's germline CDR1 is SGHRS and CDR2 YFSETQ. The junction had 7 bases not matched to a gene; V was cut back by 2 bases and J by 4 bases. CDR3 nucleotide sequence: TGCGCCAGCAGCTTCTGGCGACAGGGCGCAGATACGCAGTATTTT. Translated: CASSFWRQGADTQYF.

J is TRBJ2-3 and V is TRBV6-5, with D possibly matching TRBD2 (5 bases). The CDR3 loop spans 11 amino acids. V was shortened by 9 bases and J by 5 bases, with 9 bases between the two germline ends. Germline CDR1 is MNHEY and CDR2 is SVGAGI. The CDR3 sequence is CARSEGDTQYF. The CDR3 nucleotides are TGTGCCAGGAGCGAGGGAGATACGCAGTATTTT.

The genes are TRBV5-8 and TRBJ2-5, with TRBD1 identical over 7 bases. The CDR3 runs 14 residues. In germline, CDR1 is SGHTS, CDR2 YDEGEE. Unmatched junction bases numbered 5, after V lost 1 base and J lost 5 bases. The DNA of the CDR3 is TGTGCCAGCAGCTTGAAAGGGGGCGAGGAGACCCAGTACTTC. Translation gives CASSLKGGEETQYF. Looking up the rest from reference TRBV5-8 and TRBJ2-5 gives the full variable domain: EAGVTQSPTHLIKTRGQQATLRCSPISGHTSVYWYQQALGLGLQFLLWYDEGEERNRGNFPPRFSGRQFPNYSSELNVNALELEDSALYLCASSLKGGEETQYFGPGTRLLVL.

The chain couples TRBV7-2 to TRBJ2-3, with 7 positions matching TRBD1. The CDR3 runs to 19 residues. CDR1 and CDR2 (germline): SGHTA, FQGNSA. Trimming removed 1 base from V and 2 bases from J; junction bases left unmatched: 15. CDR3 sequence: CASSLVGLKGAYSTDTQYF. The CDR3 region has the DNA TGTGCCAGCAGCTTAGTCGGATTGAAGGGGGCCTATTCCACAGATACGCAGTATTTT.

The chain has TRBV11-2 and TRBJ1-1; weak D call: TRBD1 (5 bases). CDR3 size: 16 residues. Germline lookup yields CDR1 SGHAT and CDR2 FQNNGV. V was cut by 1 base and J by 1 base, with 13 bases left in between. CDR3: CASSLGGRSTNTEAFF. The CDR3 DNA reads TGTGCCAGCAGCTTAGGGGGCAGGTCCACGAACACTGAAGCTTTCTTT.

This clone came up once. J is TRBJ2-7 and V is TRBV7-9; D may be TRBD2 (7 bases). CDR1 is SEHNR and CDR2 is FQNEAQ in the germline V gene (reference sequence). The ends were cut back, 1 base at V and 2 bases at J, with 12 bases in the middle. This CDR3 contains 15 residues. CDR3 sequence: CASSLVGGPPYEQYF. The CDR3 coding sequence is TGTGCCAGCAGCTTAGTGGGGGGGCCACCCTACGAGCAGTACTTC. The whole variable domain, remainder taken from reference TRBV7-9 and TRBJ2-7, is DTGVSQNPRHKITKRGQNVTFRCDPISEHNRLYWYRQTLGQGPEFLTYFQNEAQLEKSRLLSDRFSAERPKGSFSTLEIQRTEQGDSAMYLCASSLVGGPPYEQYFGPGTRLTVT.

This chain joins TRBV7-6 and TRBJ1-1, with TRBD1 matching over 8 bases. Germline CDR1 reads SGHVS; CDR2 reads FNYEAQ. The CDR3 extends over 14 amino acids. Trimming removed 5 bases from V and 7 bases from J; junction bases left unmatched: 9. CDR3: CASSPRTGRGEAFF. As DNA, the CDR3 is TGTGCCAGCAGCCCCAGGACAGGGCGGGGTGAAGCTTTCTTT.

The rearrangement joins TRBV5-1 to TRBJ1-1, with D tentatively TRBD1 (5 bases). Germline CDR1 is SGHRS and CDR2 is YFSETQ. V gave up 4 bases and J gave up 2 bases, with 12 bases separating them. CDR3 length: 14 residues. The CDR3 protein is CASSIARDNTEAFF. The CDR3 nucleotides read TGCGCCAGCAGCATAGCCAGGGACAACACTGAAGCTTTCTTT.

For this clone: At one end, the junction sequence differs from germline, possibly due to a read error. The chain employs TRBV4-2 and TRBJ2-3; tentative D call: TRBD2 (6 bases). CDR3 length equals 17 residues. Per the germline V gene, CDR1 is LGHNA and CDR2 is YNFKEQ. The CDR3 protein is CASRQALATGGGDTQYF. The CDR3 DNA is TGTGCCAGCAGACAAGCCCTTGCGACCGGGGGTGGAGATACGCAGTATTTT.

This clone was counted only a few times. The chain joins TRBV4-1 to TRBJ1-5; 10 positions match TRBD1. The V gene's germline CDR1 is MGHRA and CDR2 YSYEKL. J gave up 2 bases and V 4 bases, and 2 bases lay outside the gene matches. The CDR3 consists of 15 residues. The CDR3 spells CASSRGTGGNQPQHF. CDR3 in DNA: TGCGCCAGCAGCCGCGGGACAGGGGGCAATCAGCCCCAGCATTTT.

The chain links TRBV7-6 to TRBJ2-7, with 15 bases identical to TRBD2. Germline CDR1 reads SGHVS; CDR2 reads FNYEAQ. Trimming at V came to 0 bases and at J to 6 bases, leaving 6 bases not matched to a gene. The CDR3 is 17 amino acids. CDR3 in DNA: TGTGCCAGCAGCTTAGCGTATGGACTAGCGGGGGGGTGCGAGCAGTACTTC. Translating it yields CASSLAYGLAGGCEQYF.

This chain uses TRBV28 with TRBJ2-1, with 11 bases aligning to TRBD2. Germline lookup yields CDR1 MDHEN and CDR2 SYDVKM. V shed 7 bases, J shed 0 bases, and the junction held 2 bases outside the gene matches. The length of the CDR3 is 15 residues. The CDR3 spells CASNLAGGSYNEQFF. Here the CDR3 DNA reads TGTGCCAGCAACCTAGCGGGGGGCTCCTACAATGAGCAGTTCTTC.

This chain connects TRBV9 to TRBJ2-7; 14 bases are a match to TRBD2. The CDR3 is 16 amino acids. Germline CDR1 reads SGDLS; CDR2 reads YYNGEE. J gave up 2 bases and V 3 bases, and 4 bases lay outside the gene matches. The DNA for the CDR3 is TGTGCCAGCAGCGGACTAGCGGGGGGGCCCACCTACGAGCAGTACTTC. This encodes CASSGLAGGPTYEQYF. The variable domain in full, with the rest retrieved from reference TRBV9 and TRBJ2-7, is DSGVTQTPKHLITATGQRVTLRCSPRSGDLSVYWYQQSLDQGLQFLIQYYNGEERAKGNILERFSAQQFPDLHSELNLSSLELGDSALYFCASSGLAGGPTYEQYFGPGTRLTVT.

The rearrangement uses TRBV5-6 and TRBJ1-3; D not resolved. CDR1 is SGHDT and CDR2 is YYEEEE in the germline V gene. The V and J ends lost 4 bases and 3 bases respectively, with 17 bases between them. This CDR3 is 16 amino acids long. CDR3 DNA sequence: TGTGCCAGCAGCGGCCACGGCAATCTTGATGGAAACACCATATATTTT. Encoded protein: CASSGHGNLDGNTIYF.

J is TRBJ1-1 and V is TRBV9; perhaps TRBD1 as D (5 bases). The V end lost 4 bases, the J end lost 1 base, and 17 bases lay between the germline ends. The CDR3 covers 16 residues. CDR1 and CDR2 (germline): SGDLS, YYNGEE. The CDR3 region is CASSPGTGGANTEAFF. The CDR3 region has the DNA TGTGCCAGCAGCCCAGGGACCGGAGGCGCGAACACTGAAGCTTTCTTT.

In this sample, this clone turned up once. This chain links TRBV6-1 with TRBJ2-7, with 7 bases matching TRBD2. The CDR3 is 16 amino acids. V was pared by 3 bases and J by 0 bases, with 8 bases of the junction left unmatched. Germline CDR1 MNHNS, CDR2 SASEGT. The CDR3 loop is CASSEPKRGSSYEQYF. CDR3 in DNA: TGTGCCAGCAGTGAGCCTAAGCGGGGAAGCTCCTACGAGCAGTACTTC.

The chain joins TRBV7-9 to TRBJ2-7, with TRBD1 matching over 7 bases. Germline V gives CDR1 SEHNR, CDR2 FQNEAQ (reference sequence). V lost 4 bases and J lost 3; bases outside the gene matches: 12. CDR3 length: 16 amino acids. This CDR3 is CASSSPQGDTNYEQYF. The CDR3 DNA is TGTGCCAGCAGCTCCCCGCAGGGGGACACTAACTACGAGCAGTACTTC.

The chain joins TRBV6-1 to TRBJ2-7; TRBD1 aligns across 8 bases. CDR1 and CDR2 (germline): MNHNS, SASEGT. V trimming: 2 bases; J trimming: 2 bases; junction bases outside the gene matches: 2. The CDR3 extends over 14 amino acids. DNA for the CDR3: TGTGCCAGCAGTGAATCGACAGGGGCCTACGAGCAGTACTTC. Translation: CASSESTGAYEQYF.

Points on this clone: A read error may produce the germline difference seen at one junction end. The chain combines TRBV10-3 with TRBJ2-1; TRBD2 matches 8 bases. Germline CDR1 and CDR2: ENHRY and SYGVKD. The CDR3 has 14 residues. The CDR3 coding sequence is TGTGCCACCAGTGTAGCGGGGAGGTACAATGAGCAGTTCTTC. This encodes CATSVAGRYNEQFF.

The chain uses TRBV6-1 and TRBJ2-7, with a tentative D call TRBD1 (6 bases). CDR3 length equals 14 residues. Trimming removed 6 bases from V and 5 bases from J, with 17 bases in between. Germline CDR1 MNHNS, CDR2 SASEGT. For the CDR3, the DNA is TGTGCCAGCAGCATCAGGGGAAGGGTCCACGAGCAGTACTTC. Protein sequence: CASSIRGRVHEQYF.

This rearrangement joins TRBV4-2 to TRBJ1-3, with D uncertain. V dropped 0 bases and J dropped 12 bases, with 18 bases sitting between them. The CDR3 length is 15 residues. The germline gives CDR1 LGHNA, CDR2 YNFKEQ. As DNA, the CDR3 is TGTGCCAGCAGCCAAGAAGGCCGTTATAAGAGTGTCATATATTTT. Translating gives CASSQEGRYKSVIYF.

J is TRBJ2-2 and V is TRBV9; D may be TRBD1 or TRBD2 (5 bases each). Germline loops: CDR1 SGDLS, CDR2 YYNGEE. V shed 4 bases and J shed 6 bases, with 16 bases lying between them. The CDR3 has 15 amino acids. DNA of the CDR3: TGTGCCAGCAGCTTAGATGGGGGTTCGTCCGGGGAGCTGTTTTTT. Encoded protein: CASSLDGGSSGELFF.

The chain is built from TRBV28 and TRBJ1-2; the D is unclear. This CDR3 is 13 amino acids long. Germline V gene lookup returns CDR1 MDHEN and CDR2 SYDVKM. Trimming shortened V by 6 bases and J by 8 bases, and 16 bases separated the two germline ends. In DNA, the CDR3 is TGTGCCAGCAGGAGAGGGATCACGGGGGGCTACACCTTC. This gives the protein CASRRGITGGYTF.

This chain's CDR3 is CASSLGGTYGYTF. CDR3 nucleotides: TGTGCCAGCAGCTTAGGGGGTACCTATGGCTACACCTTC. V gene TRBV7-2 combines with J gene TRBJ1-2; D uncertain. The CDR3 totals 13 residues. The V end was cut by 1 base, the J end by 4 bases, with 7 bases between. Germline V gene data show CDR1 as SGHTA and CDR2 as FQGNSA. Supplemented by reference TRBV7-2 and TRBJ1-2, the full variable domain reads GAGVSQSPSNKVTEKGKDVELRCDPISGHTALYWYRQSLGQGLEFLIYFQGNSAPDKSGLPSDRFSAERTGGSVSTLTIQRTQQEDSAVYLCASSLGGTYGYTFGSGTRLTVV.

This chain joins TRBV6-5 and TRBJ2-3; 9 positions match TRBD2. Germline-derived CDR1 and CDR2 are MNHEY and SVGAGI. This CDR3 contains 15 residues. With 7 bases clipped from V and 6 bases from J, the junction kept 11 bases outside the gene matches. The CDR3 DNA is TGTGCCAGCACTCGGTTCAGCGGGGGGCCGGATACGCAGTATTTT. Its translation is CASTRFSGGPDTQYF.

The chain joins TRBV15 to TRBJ2-1, with D possibly TRBD2 on 5 matching bases. The CDR3 loop spans 16 amino acids. Trimming cost V 1 base and J 3 bases, with 13 bases left between them. Germline values: CDR1 LNHNV, CDR2 YYDKDF (reference sequence). The CDR3 loop is CATSRVGLADYNEQFF. For the CDR3, the DNA is TGTGCCACCAGCAGAGTCGGCCTAGCCGACTACAATGAGCAGTTCTTC.